In this sample, the clone carrying this T cell receptor beta chain turned up a few times. Its antigen is not identified. Two oligonucleotides, mixed equimolar, formed the beta constant-region primer covering TRBC1 and TRBC2. Four rounds of PCR amplified the ligated cDNA using nested alpha and beta constant-region primers plus SP2. MiXCR, applied by TCRdb to the UMI-ligation and nested PCR reads, yields one record per CDR3 protein. The profile shows roughly 100,000 distinct CDR3 sequences, around 11% of them singletons. There are 15 residues in the CDR3. The V gene's germline CDR1 is MNHEY and CDR2 SMNVEV (reference sequence). Between the trimmed V and J ends, which lost 2 bases and 0 bases, there was a span of 8 bases. The record originates from a study of naive and memory T cell subsets. Notes on the study in general: Naive repertoires, especially CD8, held a few larger clonotypes, possibly memory cells re-expressing CD45RA.

The receptor's source is a human donor in good health. Sequenced input: naive CD4+ T cells from blood. The V and J genes are TRBV27 and TRBJ2-1; D remains ambiguous. Here the CDR3 reads CASSLELHSYNEQFF. The CDR3 nucleotides are TGTGCCAGCAGTTTAGAACTACACTCCTACAATGAGCAGTTCTTC.